The entry that follows covers one T cell receptor (beta chain) sequence. Original data processing: Estimates of nucleated cell counts were drawn from the amplification of reference gene primers. Assay used: immunoSEQ multiplex PCR; TCRdb lists only in-frame clones, some missing. Clonal size and the V and J genes are those of that table, whereas D and trimming came from the DNA. There are under 150,000 clones in the sample; about 88% occur only once, and roughly 5% lies in the top ten. Germline V lookup: CDR1 MNHEY, CDR2 SVGAGI. The CDR3 consists of 14 residues. The V end lost 7 bases, the J end lost 4 bases, and 14 bases lay between the germline ends. One Seattle source followed patients from active infection through their disease course. These data come from a study of blood T cell repertoires in COVID-19. For the study at large: Researchers got acute and convalescent COVID-19 samples from the United States, Italy and Spain. T cells, B-cell-depleted T cells, or PBMCs provided the cDNA or gDNA that served as material.

The sequenced material came from peripheral blood. The gene calls are TRBV6-5 and TRBJ2-1; no definite D call. The clonotype originates from a man in his 60s with COVID-19, enrolled during active disease. CDR3 sequence: CASMTGPGYNEQFF. DNA for the CDR3: TGTGCCAGCATGACGGGTCCCGGATACAATGAGCAGTTCTTC.